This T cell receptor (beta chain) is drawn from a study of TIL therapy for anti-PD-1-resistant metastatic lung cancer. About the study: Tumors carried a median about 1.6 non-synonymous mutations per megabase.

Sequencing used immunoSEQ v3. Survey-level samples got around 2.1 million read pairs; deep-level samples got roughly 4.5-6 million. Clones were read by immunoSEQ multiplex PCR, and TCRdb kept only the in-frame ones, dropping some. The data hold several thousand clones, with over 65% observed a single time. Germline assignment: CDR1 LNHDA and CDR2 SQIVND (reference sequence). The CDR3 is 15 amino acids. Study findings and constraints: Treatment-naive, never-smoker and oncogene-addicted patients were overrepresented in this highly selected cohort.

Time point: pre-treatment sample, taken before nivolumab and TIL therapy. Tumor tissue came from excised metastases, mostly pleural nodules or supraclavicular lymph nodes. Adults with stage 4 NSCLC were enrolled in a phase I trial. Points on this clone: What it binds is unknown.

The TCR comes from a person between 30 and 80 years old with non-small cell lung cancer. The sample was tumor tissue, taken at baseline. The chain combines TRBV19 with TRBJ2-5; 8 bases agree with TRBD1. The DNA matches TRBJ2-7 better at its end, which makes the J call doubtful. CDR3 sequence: CASSPQDRDEYEQYF. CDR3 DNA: TGTGCCAGTAGTCCCCAGGACAGGGACGAATACGAGCAGTACTTC.